The 6 T cell receptor beta chains given below trace back to one sample, sequenced in a study of cytomegalovirus exposure and HLA in healthy donors. Primers for the PCR totalled 60 Vbeta and 13 Jbeta. Measured with immunoSEQ multiplex PCR; TCRdb has only the in-frame clones, and not every one. The sample includes approximately 100,000 clones, roughly 70% seen only once; the top ten take 9.5% to 13%. Sequences were obtained from PBMCs. Receptor source: a man in his forties in good health and CMV-seropositive.

The gene calls are TRBV7-8 and TRBJ1-1; weak D call: TRBD1 (5 bases). Between the trimmed V and J ends, which lost 2 bases and 4 bases, there was a span of 11 bases. CDR3 length: 14 residues. In germline, CDR1 is SGHVS, CDR2 FQNEAQ. CDR3 nucleotide sequence: TGTGCCAGCAGCTTAAAGGTTAGGGGCACTGAAGCTTTCTTT. Encoded protein: CASSLKVRGTEAFF.

V gene TRBV5-1 combines with J gene TRBJ2-7; 11 bases are shared with TRBD2. The V gene end was trimmed by 3 bases and the J gene end by 0 bases; junction bases not matched to a gene: 2. The CDR3 sequence is 15 residues long. Germline V gene sequence: CDR1 SGHRS, CDR2 YFSETQ. The CDR3 bases are TGCGCCAGCAGCTGGACTAGCGGGTTCTCCTACGAGCAGTACTTC. Encoded protein: CASSWTSGFSYEQYF. The full variable domain, completed using reference TRBV5-1 and TRBJ2-7, is KAGVTQTPRYLIKTRGQQVTLSCSPISGHRSVSWYQQTPGQGLQFLFEYFSETQRNKGNFPGRFSGRQFSNSRSEMNVSTLELGDSALYLCASSWTSGFSYEQYFGPGTRLTVT.

This chain connects TRBV19 to TRBJ2-1, with D tentatively TRBD2 (5 bases). The CDR3 has 12 residues. Germline CDR1 reads LNHDA; CDR2 reads SQIVND (reference sequence). V lost 5 bases to trimming and J lost 7 bases, with 9 bases between them. Written as DNA, the CDR3 is TGTGCCAGTAGTCCCTCGGGGAATGAGCAGTTCTTC. It encodes CASSPSGNEQFF.

The chain joins TRBV4-1 to TRBJ1-4; D ambiguous. Per the germline V gene, CDR1 is MGHRA and CDR2 is YSYEKL. The CDR3 spans 11 residues. The ends were cut back, 5 bases at V and 8 bases at J, with 6 bases in the middle. This CDR3 is CASSTAEKLFF. In DNA, the CDR3 is TGCGCCAGCAGCACAGCAGAAAAACTGTTTTTT.

The chain carries TRBV2 and TRBJ1-2, with 9 bases fitting TRBD1. Germline V gene sequence: CDR1 SNHLY, CDR2 FYNNEI. This CDR3 comprises 14 residues. Trimming cost V 6 bases and J 4 bases; bases outside gene matches: 6. CDR3 in DNA: TGTGCCAGCAGGAAGAGACAGGGGGGCTATGGCTACACCTTC. As protein: CASRKRQGGYGYTF.

The chain carries TRBV9 and TRBJ2-3, with D possibly matching TRBD2 (6 bases). Trimming shortened V by 3 bases and J by 0 bases, and 14 bases separated the two germline ends. Germline CDR1 and CDR2: SGDLS and YYNGEE. The CDR3 contains 16 residues. The DNA of the CDR3 is TGTGCCAGCAGCGAGGGACTTTCCCTTAGCACAGATACGCAGTATTTT. It translates to CASSEGLSLSTDTQYF.